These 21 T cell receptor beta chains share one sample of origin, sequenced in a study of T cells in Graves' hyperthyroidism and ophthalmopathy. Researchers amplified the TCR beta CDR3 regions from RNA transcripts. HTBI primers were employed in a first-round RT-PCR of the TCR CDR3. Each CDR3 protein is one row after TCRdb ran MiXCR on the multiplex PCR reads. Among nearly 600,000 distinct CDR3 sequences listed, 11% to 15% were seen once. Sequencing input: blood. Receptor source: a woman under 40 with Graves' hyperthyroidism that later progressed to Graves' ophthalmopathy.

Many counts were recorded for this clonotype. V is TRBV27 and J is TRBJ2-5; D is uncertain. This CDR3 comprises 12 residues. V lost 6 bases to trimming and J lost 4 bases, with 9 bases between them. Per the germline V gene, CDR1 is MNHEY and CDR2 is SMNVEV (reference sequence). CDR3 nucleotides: TGTGCCAGCAGAAGGTCCGGAGAGACCCAGTACTTC. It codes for CASRRSGETQYF.

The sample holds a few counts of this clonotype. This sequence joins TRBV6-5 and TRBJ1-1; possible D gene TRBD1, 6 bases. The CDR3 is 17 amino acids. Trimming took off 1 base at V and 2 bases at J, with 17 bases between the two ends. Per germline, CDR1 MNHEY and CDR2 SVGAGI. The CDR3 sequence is CASSYYHGQGSNTEAFF. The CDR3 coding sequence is TGTGCCAGCAGTTACTACCACGGTCAGGGGTCCAACACTGAAGCTTTCTTT.

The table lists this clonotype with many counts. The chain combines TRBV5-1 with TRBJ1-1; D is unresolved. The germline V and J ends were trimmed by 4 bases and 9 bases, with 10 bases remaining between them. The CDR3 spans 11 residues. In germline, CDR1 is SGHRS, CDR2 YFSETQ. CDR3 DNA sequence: TGCGCCAGCAGCGCCGGACTGCAAGCTTTCTTT. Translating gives CASSAGLQAFF.

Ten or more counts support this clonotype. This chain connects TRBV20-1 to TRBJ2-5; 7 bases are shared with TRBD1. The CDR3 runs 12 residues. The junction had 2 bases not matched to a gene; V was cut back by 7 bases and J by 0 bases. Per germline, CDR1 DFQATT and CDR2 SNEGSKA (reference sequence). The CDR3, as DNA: TGCAGTGGAACAGGGGACCAAGAGACCCAGTACTTC. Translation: CSGTGDQETQYF.

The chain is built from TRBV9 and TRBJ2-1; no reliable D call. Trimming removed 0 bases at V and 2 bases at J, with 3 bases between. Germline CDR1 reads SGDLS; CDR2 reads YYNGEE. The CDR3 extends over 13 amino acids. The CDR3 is CASSVAPYNEQFF. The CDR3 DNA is TGTGCCAGCAGCGTAGCTCCCTACAATGAGCAGTTCTTC. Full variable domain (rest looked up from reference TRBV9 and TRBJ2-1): DSGVTQTPKHLITATGQRVTLRCSPRSGDLSVYWYQQSLDQGLQFLIQYYNGEERAKGNILERFSAQQFPDLHSELNLSSLELGDSALYFCASSVAPYNEQFFGPGTRLTVL.

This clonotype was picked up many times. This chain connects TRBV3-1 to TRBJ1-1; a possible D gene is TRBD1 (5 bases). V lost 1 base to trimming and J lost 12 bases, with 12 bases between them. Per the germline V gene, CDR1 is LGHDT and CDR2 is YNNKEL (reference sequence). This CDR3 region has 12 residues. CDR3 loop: CASSQGWRGPFF. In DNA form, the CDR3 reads TGTGCCAGCAGCCAAGGGTGGAGGGGACCTTTCTTT.

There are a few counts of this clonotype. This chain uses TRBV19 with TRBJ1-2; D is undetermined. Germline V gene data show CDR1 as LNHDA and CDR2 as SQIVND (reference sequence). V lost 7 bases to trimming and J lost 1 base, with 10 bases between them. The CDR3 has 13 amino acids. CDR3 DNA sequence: TGTGCCAGTAAGAGAGGGATTAACTATGGCTACACCTTC. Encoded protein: CASKRGINYGYTF.

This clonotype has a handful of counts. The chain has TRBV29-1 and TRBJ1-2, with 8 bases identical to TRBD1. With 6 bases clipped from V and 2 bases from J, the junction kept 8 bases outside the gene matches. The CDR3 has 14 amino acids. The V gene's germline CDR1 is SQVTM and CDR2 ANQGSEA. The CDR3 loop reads CSVFPRDRNYGYTF. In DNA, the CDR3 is TGCAGCGTCTTCCCCCGGGACAGGAACTATGGCTACACCTTC.

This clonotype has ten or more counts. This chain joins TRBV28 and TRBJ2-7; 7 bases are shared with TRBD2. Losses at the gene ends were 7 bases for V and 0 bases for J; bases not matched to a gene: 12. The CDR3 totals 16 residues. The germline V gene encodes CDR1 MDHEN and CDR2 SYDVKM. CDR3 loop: CASTPGTTKSSYEQYF. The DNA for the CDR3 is TGTGCCAGCACCCCCGGGACTACGAAAAGCTCCTACGAGCAGTACTTC.

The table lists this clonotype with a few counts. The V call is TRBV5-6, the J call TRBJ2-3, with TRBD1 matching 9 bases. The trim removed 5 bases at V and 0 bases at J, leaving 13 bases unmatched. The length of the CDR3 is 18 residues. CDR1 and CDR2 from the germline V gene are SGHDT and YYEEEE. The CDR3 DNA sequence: TGTGCCAGCAGACTTGGGGACAGGGCTTACCTTAGCACAGATACGCAGTATTTT. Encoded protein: CASRLGDRAYLSTDTQYF.

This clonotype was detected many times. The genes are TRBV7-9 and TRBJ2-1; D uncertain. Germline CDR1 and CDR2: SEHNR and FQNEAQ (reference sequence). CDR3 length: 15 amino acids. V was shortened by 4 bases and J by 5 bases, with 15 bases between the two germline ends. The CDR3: CASSWGIGMNNEQFF. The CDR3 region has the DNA TGTGCCAGCAGCTGGGGAATAGGCATGAACAATGAGCAGTTCTTC.

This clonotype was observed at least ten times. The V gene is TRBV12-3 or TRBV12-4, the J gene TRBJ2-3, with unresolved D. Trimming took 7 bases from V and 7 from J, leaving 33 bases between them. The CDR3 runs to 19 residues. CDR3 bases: TGTGCCAGCACCGAAGGCGGAGATATAAGATATGTCGTTTACAATACGCAGTATTTT. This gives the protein CASTEGGDIRYVVYNTQYF.

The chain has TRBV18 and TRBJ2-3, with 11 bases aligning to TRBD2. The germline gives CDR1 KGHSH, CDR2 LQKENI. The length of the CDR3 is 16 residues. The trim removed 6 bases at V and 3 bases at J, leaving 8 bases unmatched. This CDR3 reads CASSKKTSGSTDTQYF. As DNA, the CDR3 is TGTGCCAGCTCCAAAAAAACTAGCGGGAGTACAGATACGCAGTATTTT.

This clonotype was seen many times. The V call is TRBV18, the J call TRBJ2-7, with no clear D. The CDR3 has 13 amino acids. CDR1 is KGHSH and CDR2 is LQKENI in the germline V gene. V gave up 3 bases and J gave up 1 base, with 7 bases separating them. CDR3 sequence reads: CASSPGLSYEQYF. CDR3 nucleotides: TGTGCCAGCTCACCCGGCTTATCCTACGAGCAGTACTTC.

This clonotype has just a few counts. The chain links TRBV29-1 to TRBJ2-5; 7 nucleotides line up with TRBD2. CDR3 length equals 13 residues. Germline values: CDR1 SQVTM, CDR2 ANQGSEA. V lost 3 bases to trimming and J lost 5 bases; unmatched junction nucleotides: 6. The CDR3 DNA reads TGCAGCGTTGACGGGGGGATAGACGAGACCCAGTACTTC. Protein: CSVDGGIDETQYF. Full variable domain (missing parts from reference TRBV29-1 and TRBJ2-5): SAVISQKPSRDICQRGTSLTIQCQVDSQVTMMFWYRQQPGQSLTLIATANQGSEATYESGFVIDKFPISRPNLTFSTLTVSNMSPEDSSIYLCSVDGGIDETQYFGPGTRLLVL.

This chain's CDR3 is CASRSRGQGAGNTIYF. CDR3 bases: TGTGCCAGCAGAAGTAGAGGACAGGGGGCCGGAAACACCATATATTTT. The chain uses TRBV12-3 or TRBV12-4 and TRBJ1-3; 11 bases map to TRBD1. The CDR3 is made up of 16 amino acids. V shed 6 bases, J shed 4 bases, and the junction held 8 bases outside the gene matches.

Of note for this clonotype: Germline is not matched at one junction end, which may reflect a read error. The CDR3 sequence: CVSSQDVGLSFPDTQYF. The CDR3, as DNA: TGTGTCAGCAGCCAAGATGTCGGCCTATCGTTTCCAGATACGCAGTATTTT. The chain is built from TRBV14 and TRBJ2-3; D gene ambiguous. Looked up from germline, CDR1 is SGHDN and CDR2 is FVKESK. CDR3 length: 17 residues.

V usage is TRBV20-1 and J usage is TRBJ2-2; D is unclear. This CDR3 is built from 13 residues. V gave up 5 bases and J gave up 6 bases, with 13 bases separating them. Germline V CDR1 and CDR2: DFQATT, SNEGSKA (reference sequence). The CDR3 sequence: CSAERSVAGELFF. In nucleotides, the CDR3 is TGCAGTGCTGAAAGGAGCGTTGCCGGGGAGCTGTTTTTT.

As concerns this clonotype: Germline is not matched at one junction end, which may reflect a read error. The CDR3 is CASSLSRDTPSSF. CDR3 DNA: TGTGCCAGCAGTTTATCCCGGGACACTCCCAGTAGTTTC. The chain carries TRBV27 and TRBJ2-5; D is possibly TRBD1 (6 bases). The CDR3 has 13 amino acids. CDR1 is MNHEY and CDR2 is SMNVEV in the germline V gene (reference sequence).

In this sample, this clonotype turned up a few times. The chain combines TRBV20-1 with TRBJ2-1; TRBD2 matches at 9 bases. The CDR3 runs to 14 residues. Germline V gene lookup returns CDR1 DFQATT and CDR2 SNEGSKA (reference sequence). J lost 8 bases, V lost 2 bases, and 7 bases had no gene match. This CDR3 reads CSARTAGGPHEQFF. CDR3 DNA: TGCAGTGCTAGAACGGCGGGAGGGCCCCATGAGCAGTTCTTC.

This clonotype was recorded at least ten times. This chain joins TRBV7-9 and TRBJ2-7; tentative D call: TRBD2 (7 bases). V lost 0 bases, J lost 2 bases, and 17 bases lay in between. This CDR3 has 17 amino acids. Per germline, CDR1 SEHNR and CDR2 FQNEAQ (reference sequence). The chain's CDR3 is CASSLAGGPKGAYEQYF. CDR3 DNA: TGTGCCAGCAGCTTAGCGGGAGGGCCAAAGGGGGCCTACGAGCAGTACTTC. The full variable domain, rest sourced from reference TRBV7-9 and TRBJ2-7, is DTGVSQNPRHKITKRGQNVTFRCDPISEHNRLYWYRQTLGQGPEFLTYFQNEAQLEKSRLLSDRFSAERPKGSFSTLEIQRTEQGDSAMYLCASSLAGGPKGAYEQYFGPGTRLTVT.